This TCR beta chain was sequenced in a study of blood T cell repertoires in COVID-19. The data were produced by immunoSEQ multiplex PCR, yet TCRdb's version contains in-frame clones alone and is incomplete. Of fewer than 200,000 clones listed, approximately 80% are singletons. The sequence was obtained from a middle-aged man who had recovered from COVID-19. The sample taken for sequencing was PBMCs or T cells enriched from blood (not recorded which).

The CDR3 region is CASSRAWGGADTQYF. Here the CDR3 DNA reads TGTGCCAGCTCACGGGCCTGGGGGGGCGCAGATACGCAGTATTTT. The chain uses TRBV18 and TRBJ2-3; possibly TRBD2 for D (7 bases). Trimming pared 4 bases from V and 4 bases from J, leaving 15 bases between. Germline V gene lookup returns CDR1 KGHSH and CDR2 LQKENI. CDR3 length equals 15 residues. The variable domain in full, with the rest retrieved from reference TRBV18 and TRBJ2-3, is NAGVMQNPRHLVRRRGQEARLRCSPMKGHSHVYWYRQLPEEGLKFMVYLQKENIIDESGMPKERFSAEFPKEGPSILRIQQVVRGDSAAYFCASSRAWGGADTQYFGPGTRLTVL.